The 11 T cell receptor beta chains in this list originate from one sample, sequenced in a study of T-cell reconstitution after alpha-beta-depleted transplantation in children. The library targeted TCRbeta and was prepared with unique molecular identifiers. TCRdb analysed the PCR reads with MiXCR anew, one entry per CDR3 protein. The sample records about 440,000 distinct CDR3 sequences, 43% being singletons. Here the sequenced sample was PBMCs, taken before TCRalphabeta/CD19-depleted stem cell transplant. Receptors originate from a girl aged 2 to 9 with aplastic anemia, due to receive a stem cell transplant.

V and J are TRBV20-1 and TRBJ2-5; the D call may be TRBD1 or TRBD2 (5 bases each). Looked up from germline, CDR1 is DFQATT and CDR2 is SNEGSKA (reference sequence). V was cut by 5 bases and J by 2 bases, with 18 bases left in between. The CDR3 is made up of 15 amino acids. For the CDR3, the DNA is TGCAGTGCTTACACCCGAGGGGATGGACAAGAGACCCAGTACTTC. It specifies CSAYTRGDGQETQYF.

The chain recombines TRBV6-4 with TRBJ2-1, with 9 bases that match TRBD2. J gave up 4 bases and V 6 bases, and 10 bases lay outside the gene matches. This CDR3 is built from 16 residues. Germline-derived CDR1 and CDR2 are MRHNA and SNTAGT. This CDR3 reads CASSPLGAGGYNEQFF. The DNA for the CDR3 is TGTGCCAGCAGCCCTCTTGGAGCGGGGGGATACAATGAGCAGTTCTTC.

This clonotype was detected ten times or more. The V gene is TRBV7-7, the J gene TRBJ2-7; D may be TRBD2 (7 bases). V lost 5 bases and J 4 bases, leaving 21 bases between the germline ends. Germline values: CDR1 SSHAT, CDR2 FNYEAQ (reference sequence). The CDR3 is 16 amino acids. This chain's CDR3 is CASSPMSGGQGYEQYF. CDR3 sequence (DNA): TGTGCCAGCAGCCCAATGTCGGGGGGACAAGGGTACGAGCAGTACTTC.

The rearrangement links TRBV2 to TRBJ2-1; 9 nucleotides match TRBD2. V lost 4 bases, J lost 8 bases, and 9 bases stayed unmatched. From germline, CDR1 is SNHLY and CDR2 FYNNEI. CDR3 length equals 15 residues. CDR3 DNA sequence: TGTGCCAGCAGTGCTCCGGGACTAGCCGGCCATGAGCAGTTCTTC. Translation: CASSAPGLAGHEQFF. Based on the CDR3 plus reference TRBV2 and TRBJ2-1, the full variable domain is EPEVTQTPSHQVTQMGQEVILRCVPISNHLYFYWYRQILGQKVEFLVSFYNNEISEKSEIFDDQFSVERPDGSNFTLKIRSTKLEDSAMYFCASSAPGLAGHEQFFGPGTRLTVL.

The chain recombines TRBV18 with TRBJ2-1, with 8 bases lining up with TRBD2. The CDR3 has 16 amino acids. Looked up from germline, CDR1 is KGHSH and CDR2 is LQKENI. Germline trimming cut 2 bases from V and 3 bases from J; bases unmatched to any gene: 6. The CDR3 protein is CASSPVGGEFYNEQFF. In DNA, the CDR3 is TGTGCCAGCTCACCAGTCGGGGGGGAATTCTACAATGAGCAGTTCTTC.

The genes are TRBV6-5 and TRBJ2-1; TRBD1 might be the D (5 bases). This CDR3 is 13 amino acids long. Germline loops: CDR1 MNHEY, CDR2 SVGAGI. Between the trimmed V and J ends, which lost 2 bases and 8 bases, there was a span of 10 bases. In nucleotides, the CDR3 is TGTGCCAGCAGTTACGGGGCTGGGGATGAGCAGTTCTTC. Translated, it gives CASSYGAGDEQFF.

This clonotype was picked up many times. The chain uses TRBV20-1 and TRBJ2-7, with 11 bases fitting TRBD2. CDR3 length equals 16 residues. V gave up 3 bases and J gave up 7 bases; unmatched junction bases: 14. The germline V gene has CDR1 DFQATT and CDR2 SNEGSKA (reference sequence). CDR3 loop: CSASTPSGGTGGEQYF. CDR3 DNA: TGCAGTGCTAGCACCCCTAGCGGGGGGACCGGAGGGGAGCAGTACTTC.

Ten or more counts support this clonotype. This CDR3 is CASSLGGTPDNEQFF. For the CDR3, the DNA is TGTGCCAGCAGTTTAGGTGGGACCCCAGACAATGAGCAGTTCTTC. The gene calls are TRBV12-3 or TRBV12-4 and TRBJ2-1, with D perhaps being TRBD1 or TRBD2 (5 bases each). This CDR3 has 15 residues. V lost 1 base and J 5 bases, leaving 12 bases between the germline ends.

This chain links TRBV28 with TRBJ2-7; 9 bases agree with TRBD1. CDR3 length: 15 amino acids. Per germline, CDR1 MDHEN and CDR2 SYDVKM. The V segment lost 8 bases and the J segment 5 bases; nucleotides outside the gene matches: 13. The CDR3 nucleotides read TGTGCCAGCCGGATCCCGGGACAGGGAGGCAACGAGCAGTACTTC. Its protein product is CASRIPGQGGNEQYF.

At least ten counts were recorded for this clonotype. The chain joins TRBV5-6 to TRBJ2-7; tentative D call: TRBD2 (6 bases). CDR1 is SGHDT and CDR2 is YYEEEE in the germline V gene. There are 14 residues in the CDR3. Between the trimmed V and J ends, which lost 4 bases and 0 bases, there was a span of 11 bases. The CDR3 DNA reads TGTGCCAGCAGCCTTCGGGGGACCTCCTACGAGCAGTACTTC. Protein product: CASSLRGTSYEQYF. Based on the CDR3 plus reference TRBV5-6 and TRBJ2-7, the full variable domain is DAGVTQSPTHLIKTRGQQVTLRCSPKSGHDTVSWYQQALGQGPQFIFQYYEEEERQRGNFPDRFSGHQFPNYSSELNVNALLLGDSALYLCASSLRGTSYEQYFGPGTRLTVT.

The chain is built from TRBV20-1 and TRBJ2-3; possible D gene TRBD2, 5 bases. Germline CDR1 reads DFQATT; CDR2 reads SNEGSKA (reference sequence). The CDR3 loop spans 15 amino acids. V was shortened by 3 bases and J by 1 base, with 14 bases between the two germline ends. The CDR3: CSARAAGDGTDTQYF. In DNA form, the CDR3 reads TGCAGTGCTAGGGCAGCCGGGGATGGCACAGATACGCAGTATTTT.